The 12 T cell receptor beta chains presented below share a single source sample, sequenced in a study of T-cell reconstitution after alpha-beta-depleted transplantation in children listed by TCRdb under 2016. Library generation was performed with PCR. For sequencing, an Illumina HiSeq 2500 was employed. TCR libraries were prepared with molecular barcoding, using unique molecular identifiers to normalize TCRbeta repertoire quantification. Using fastp at Q25 and MiXCR, TCRdb reprocessed the public reads and kept productive beta chains. Each CDR3 protein gets just one entry, which takes the most common genes and DNA from the rows behind it. Counted in this sample were more than 150,000 distinct CDR3 sequences; over 5.5% of them appeared once. Roughly 3% of the sample is held by the ten biggest clonotypes. Source: PBMCs from the stem cell graft donor, taken from the stem cell graft. The receptor source for this set is a human donor who donated a stem cell graft to a child with Wiskott-Aldrich syndrome.

In this sample, this clonotype turned up many times. The genes are TRBV29-1 and TRBJ1-2, with TRBD1 matching over 7 bases. The CDR3 is made up of 15 amino acids. The V and J ends lost 3 bases and 2 bases, in that order; junction bases with no gene match: 9. Germline CDR1 SQVTM, CDR2 ANQGSEA. CDR3 in DNA: TGCAGCGTTGATACGCCGGACAGGCTGAACTATGGCTACACCTTC. This sequence encodes CSVDTPDRLNYGYTF.

This clonotype was detected a few times. V gene TRBV5-6 combines with J gene TRBJ1-5; possibly TRBD1 for D (5 bases). This CDR3 has 18 residues. CDR1 is SGHDT, CDR2 YYEEEE, per germline. Trimming removed 4 bases from V and 0 bases from J, with 20 bases in between. The CDR3 DNA sequence: TGTGCCAGCAGCCGGGGGGGTACGGCTGGATTTAGCAATCAGCCCCAGCATTTT. Protein product: CASSRGGTAGFSNQPQHF.

As concerns this clonotype: This may stem from a read error, because a much larger clone lies one nucleotide away. This chain links TRBV5-6 with TRBJ1-2; D gene uncertain. CDR1 is SGHDT, CDR2 YYEEEE, per germline. This CDR3 is 14 amino acids long. The CDR3 DNA reads as TGTGCCAGCAGCTTGAGTGGGCGGGTCTATGGCCACACCTTC. This translates into CASSLSGRVYGHTF.

This clonotype was observed at least ten times. This rearrangement joins TRBV28 to TRBJ1-2; D perhaps matches TRBD1 (6 bases). V was clipped by 2 bases and J by 4 bases, with 8 bases between them. The CDR3 consists of 13 residues. Germline values: CDR1 MDHEN, CDR2 SYDVKM. CDR3 sequence: CASSLGQFYGYTF. As DNA, the CDR3 is TGTGCCAGCAGTTTAGGACAGTTCTATGGCTACACCTTC.

This clonotype was seen many times. The J gene is TRBJ2-1, the V gene TRBV27; D is unresolved. This CDR3 comprises 17 residues. Germline V gene sequence: CDR1 MNHEY, CDR2 SMNVEV (reference sequence). The germline V and J ends were trimmed by 2 bases and 0 bases, with 14 bases remaining between them. In DNA, the CDR3 is TGTGCCAGCAGTTTAAGCCGCTTGGCTAGCTCCTACAATGAGCAGTTCTTC. It translates to CASSLSRLASSYNEQFF.

This clonotype was recorded a few times. This chain joins TRBV5-1 and TRBJ1-2; D is undetermined. The length of the CDR3 is 15 residues. V was cut by 0 bases and J by 1 base, with 10 bases left in between. Germline values: CDR1 SGHRS, CDR2 YFSETQ. The CDR3: CASSLGAGVNYGYTF. The CDR3 DNA follows: TGCGCCAGCAGCTTGGGTGCAGGAGTTAACTATGGCTACACCTTC.

This clonotype has at least ten counts. The chain combines TRBV20-1 with TRBJ2-5; D possibly corresponds to TRBD1 (5 bases). The V end was cut by 3 bases, the J end by 4 bases, with 9 bases between. CDR3 length equals 12 residues. Germline CDR1 reads DFQATT; CDR2 reads SNEGSKA (reference sequence). The CDR3 here is CSASSRGETQYF. The CDR3 bases are TGCAGTGCTAGTTCTAGGGGAGAGACCCAGTACTTC.

The chain is built from TRBV7-9 and TRBJ2-1; D gene ambiguous. The CDR3 is made up of 15 amino acids. V was shortened by 5 bases and J by 0 bases, with 11 bases between the two germline ends. Germline loops: CDR1 SEHNR, CDR2 FQNEAQ (reference sequence). The CDR3 nucleotides read TGTGCCAGCAGCCCCATCGCCAGCTCCTACAATGAGCAGTTCTTC. The encoded protein is CASSPIASSYNEQFF.

This clonotype was recorded at least ten times. This chain joins TRBV14 and TRBJ1-6; D gene unclear. Trimming pared 1 base from V and 10 bases from J, leaving 8 bases between. Germline CDR1 is SGHDN and CDR2 is FVKESK. The CDR3 runs to 13 residues. The CDR3: CASSQGGRSPLHF. In DNA form, the CDR3 reads TGTGCCAGCAGCCAAGGAGGTAGATCACCCCTCCACTTT.

This clonotype was picked up a small number of times. The V and J genes are TRBV5-1 and TRBJ2-2; D is uncertain. CDR1 and CDR2 from the germline V gene are SGHRS and YFSETQ. Trimming removed 0 bases from V and 3 bases from J, with 6 bases in between. The CDR3 runs to 14 residues. The DNA for the CDR3 is TGCGCCAGCAGCTTGGCTATGGACACCGGGGAGCTGTTTTTT. This translates into CASSLAMDTGELFF. Filled out from reference TRBV5-1 and TRBJ2-2, the complete variable domain reads KAGVTQTPRYLIKTRGQQVTLSCSPISGHRSVSWYQQTPGQGLQFLFEYFSETQRNKGNFPGRFSGRQFSNSRSEMNVSTLELGDSALYLCASSLAMDTGELFFGEGSRLTVL.

This clonotype occurred many times. This chain joins TRBV18 and TRBJ1-6; no definite D call. V was cut by 4 bases and J by 11 bases, with 12 bases left in between. Germline V lookup: CDR1 KGHSH, CDR2 LQKENI. This CDR3 has 13 residues. CDR3 nucleotides: TGTGCCAGCTCACTCAACGACCAGGCACCCCTCCACTTT. Protein sequence: CASSLNDQAPLHF.

This clonotype was seen ten or more times. J is TRBJ2-3 and V is TRBV9; D not certain. The CDR3 is 17 amino acids. V lost 4 bases and J 2 bases, leaving 20 bases between the germline ends. Germline V gene sequence: CDR1 SGDLS, CDR2 YYNGEE. As DNA, the CDR3 is TGTGCCAGCAGCCTGTCGGAAGAACTATTCAACACAGATACGCAGTATTTT. It is translated as CASSLSEELFNTDTQYF. Based on the CDR3 plus reference TRBV9 and TRBJ2-3, the full variable domain is DSGVTQTPKHLITATGQRVTLRCSPRSGDLSVYWYQQSLDQGLQFLIQYYNGEERAKGNILERFSAQQFPDLHSELNLSSLELGDSALYFCASSLSEELFNTDTQYFGPGTRLTVL.